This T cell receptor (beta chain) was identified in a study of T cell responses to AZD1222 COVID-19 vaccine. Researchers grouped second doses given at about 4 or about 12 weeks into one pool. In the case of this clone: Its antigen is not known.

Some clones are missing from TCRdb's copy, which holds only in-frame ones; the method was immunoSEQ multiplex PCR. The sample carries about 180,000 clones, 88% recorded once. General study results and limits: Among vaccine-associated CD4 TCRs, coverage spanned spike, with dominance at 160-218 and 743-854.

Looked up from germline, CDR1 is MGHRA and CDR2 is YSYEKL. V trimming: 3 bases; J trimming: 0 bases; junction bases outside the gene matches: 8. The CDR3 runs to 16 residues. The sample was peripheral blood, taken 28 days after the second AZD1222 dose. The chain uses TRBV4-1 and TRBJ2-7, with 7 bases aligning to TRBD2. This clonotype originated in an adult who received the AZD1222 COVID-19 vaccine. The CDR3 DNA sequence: TGCGCCAGCAGCCAGCCCCTCGGGGGGAGCTCCTACGAGCAGTACTTC. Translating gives CASSQPLGGSSYEQYF.